The clone carrying this T cell receptor beta chain was counted ten times or more. The antigen remains unidentified. The CDR3 is 14 amino acids. V shed 4 bases and J shed 4 bases, with 11 bases lying between them. From germline, CDR1 is SGHVS and CDR2 FQNEAQ. This entry is derived from a study of T-cell memory formation after mild COVID-19. In the study overall: TCR clusters were mostly donor specific.

General study findings and limits: Clones contracting over day 15 to 85 were CD4/CD8 balanced, with later expanders leaning CD4+. There was no confirmation that second-wave clones peaking on day 37 were SARS-CoV-2 specific. Shrinking CD4+ clones were chiefly CM and EM; CD8+ ones were chiefly EMRA.

TCRdb re-derived calls from the 5' RACE reads in MiXCR, one entry per CDR3 protein. The top ten hold approximately 3.4% of the sample, which has about 170,000 distinct CDR3 sequences, under 15% seen once. Input material: PBMCs or a T cell subset sorted from them (not recorded which). This chain uses TRBV7-8 with TRBJ1-5; D is unresolved. The sequence was collected from a man between 18 and 35 years old who had mild COVID-19 (a few samples of this study predate the infection). Cell type and time point are not known. The DNA of the CDR3 is TGTGCCAGCAGCTCGGCGGGTGGGAATCAGCCCCAGCATTTT. Translating it yields CASSSAGGNQPQHF.